This TCR beta chain was identified in a study of CD8+ T cells in alopecia areata. Turning to the study itself: Treatment of the treated patients consisted of oral tofacitinib, 5 to 10 mg twice daily. Study findings and constraints: Lesional scalp exceeded normal scalp in clonality, especially in alopecia totalis/universalis.

Researchers gathered lesional scalp punch biopsies and peripheral blood from patients with alopecia areata. Isolation of CD4+ and CD8+ T cells from PBMCs was achieved by sorting. V lost 1 base and J 1 base, leaving 8 bases between the germline ends. The length of the CDR3 is 15 residues. Germline V gene data show CDR1 as MGHRA and CDR2 as YSYEKL. Note on this clone: Antigen unknown.

It was cDNA, reverse transcribed from extracted RNA, that served as the sequencing template. Using immunoSEQ multiplex PCR, the repertoire was profiled, and TCRdb retains in-frame clones only, with some absent. The sample lists 90,000 to 100,000 clones, more than 35% occurring once. What was sequenced was CD4+ T cells sorted from blood. This clonotype was sampled from a human donor with alopecia areata. V is TRBV4-1 and J is TRBJ1-5, with D uncertain. In nucleotides, the CDR3 is TGCGCCAGCAGCCAAGTCGTTTTGAGCAATCAGCCCCAGCATTTT. Translated: CASSQVVLSNQPQHF.